This T cell receptor beta chain was recorded in a study of Graves' ophthalmopathy and Graves' hyperthyroidism. For repertoire sequencing, the TCR beta CDR3 regions were amplified from RNA transcripts. HTBI primers were employed in first-round RT-PCR, then a second-round multiplex PCR followed. TCRdb re-analysed the multiplex PCR reads in MiXCR, keeping a single row per CDR3 protein. The sample lists a few hundred thousand distinct CDR3 sequences; 35% to 45% were seen once. Findings and caveats of the study: Sensitivity of 55% to 71% and specificity of approximately 72% were achieved by the model that predicted ophthalmopathy progression.

This clonotype was counted ten times or more. The target antigen is unknown. The germline V gene encodes CDR1 SQVTM and CDR2 ANQGSEA. The V and J ends lost 3 bases and 1 base respectively, with 9 bases between them. There are 13 residues in the CDR3. The clonotype was recovered from an adult man with Graves' hyperthyroidism. The chain links TRBV29-1 to TRBJ1-1; D gene uncertain. Source material: peripheral blood or thyroid tissue (not recorded which). The CDR3 loop is CSVDRRGNTEAFF. The CDR3 DNA follows: TGCAGCGTTGATCGGCGTGGGAACACTGAAGCTTTCTTT.